A single sample is the source of the 29 T cell receptor beta chains below, sequenced in a study of T cells in Graves' hyperthyroidism and ophthalmopathy (dated by TCRdb to between 2019 and 2020). Library construction relied on multiplex PCR. Instrument on record: Illumina HiSeq 2000. The TCR beta CDR3 regions were amplified from RNA transcripts. For the first round of RT-PCR on the TCR CDR3, the HTBI primer set was used together with the Qiagen OneStep RT-PCR kit. The public reads were run again by TCRdb, first through fastp at Q25 and then through MiXCR, and only productive beta chains were kept. Entries are consolidated by CDR3 protein sequence, retaining the most common genes and DNA. The sample profile shows around 340,000 distinct CDR3 sequences; roughly 20% of them were found once. Roughly a sixth of the sample is taken by the ten largest. Material: blood. The receptors come from a woman aged 35 to 49 with Graves' ophthalmopathy.

A word on this clonotype: Mismatch with germline at one junction end may stem from a read error. The V gene is TRBV7-9, the J gene TRBJ2-7; D gene unclear. CDR3 size: 13 residues. Germline-derived CDR1 and CDR2 are SEHNR and FQNEAQ (reference sequence). This chain's CDR3 is CTSSLVQFHEQYF. The DNA for the CDR3 is TGTACCAGCAGCTTAGTACAGTTCCACGAGCAGTACTTC.

This clonotype was seen only once. V is TRBV28 and J is TRBJ1-2; TRBD1 is a possible D gene (6 bases). This CDR3 has 13 residues. The germline CDR1 and CDR2 sequences are MDHEN and SYDVKM. Trimming left V 10 bases short and J 6 bases short, with 18 bases between. The CDR3 DNA follows: TGTGCCACCAGCCTAGGACAGAATAATGGCTACACCTTC. This translates into CATSLGQNNGYTF.

To note about this clonotype: A read error may be the cause here, since a much bigger clone is one base away. This sequence joins TRBV2 and TRBJ2-7; the match to TRBD1 covers 10 bases. The V gene end was trimmed by 5 bases and the J gene end by 5 bases; junction bases not matched to a gene: 6. CDR1 SNHLY and CDR2 FYNNEI come from the germline V gene. The CDR3 totals 14 residues. The CDR3 here is CASSSGTGDHEQYF. CDR3 DNA sequence: TGTGCCAGCAGTTCCGGGACAGGGGACCACGAGCAGTACTTC.

In its sample, this clonotype was seen many times. The chain employs TRBV12-3 or TRBV12-4 and TRBJ1-1; the D is unclear. Trimming pared 6 bases from V and 5 bases from J, leaving 13 bases between. CDR3 length: 13 residues. The DNA of the CDR3 is TGTGCCAGCAGCTCCGGGCCAGGAACTGAAGCTTTCTTT. Protein: CASSSGPGTEAFF.

This clonotype was seen repeatedly, ten times or more. The chain combines TRBV5-1 with TRBJ1-2, with TRBD1 matching over 7 bases. The germline V gene has CDR1 SGHRS and CDR2 YFSETQ. CDR3 size: 14 residues. V lost 7 bases and J lost 0; bases outside the gene matches: 6. The CDR3 sequence is CASRTGATNYGYTF. In DNA form, the CDR3 reads TGCGCCAGCCGGACAGGAGCAACTAACTATGGCTACACCTTC.

This clonotype has a count of ten or more. This may be a read error: a much more frequent sequence differs by one nucleotide. This chain joins TRBV5-1 and TRBJ2-7, with 7 positions matching TRBD2. J was trimmed by 5 bases and V by 6 bases; bases with no gene match: 8. Germline CDR1 reads SGHRS; CDR2 reads YFSETQ. The CDR3 extends over 13 amino acids. The CDR3 sequence is CASKFRGENEQYF. The CDR3, as DNA: TGCGCCAGCAAGTTTCGGGGGGAAAACGAGCAGTACTTC.

This clonotype occurred many times. The J gene is TRBJ1-5, the V gene TRBV29-1; possible D gene TRBD1, 5 bases. CDR1 and CDR2 from the germline V gene are SQVTM and ANQGSEA. Trimming shortened V by 4 bases and J by 1 base, and 11 bases separated the two germline ends. CDR3 size: 14 residues. As DNA, the CDR3 is TGCAGCGTTGCGCAGGGAAGAAGCAATCAGCCCCAGCATTTT. Translated: CSVAQGRSNQPQHF.

The V and J genes are TRBV12-3 or TRBV12-4 and TRBJ2-7; D remains unclear. The J call may be in error: the DNA end matches TRBJ2-1 better. This CDR3 is built from 13 residues. The DNA of the CDR3 is TGTGCCAGCAGTCTCCCCGGGTACTACGAGCAGTTCTTC. This translates into CASSLPGYYEQFF.

This clonotype was observed at least ten times. The J gene is TRBJ2-2, the V gene TRBV28; tentative D call: TRBD1 (6 bases). Trimming removed 4 bases at V and 2 bases at J, with 26 bases between. The CDR3 runs 20 residues. The germline V gene encodes CDR1 MDHEN and CDR2 SYDVKM. The CDR3 DNA follows: TGTGCCAGCAGTTCATGGTGGGGCTCGGGGCAGGGGTTTAACACCGGGGAGCTGTTTTTT. Translating gives CASSSWWGSGQGFNTGELFF.

The rearrangement joins TRBV5-1 to TRBJ1-1; no definite D call. CDR3 size: 15 residues. V was pared by 0 bases and J by 2 bases, with 11 bases between. Germline V lookup: CDR1 SGHRS, CDR2 YFSETQ. CDR3 sequence: CASSLAERGNTEAFF. The CDR3 coding sequence is TGCGCCAGCAGCTTGGCCGAGCGGGGTAACACTGAAGCTTTCTTT.

Ten or more counts support this clonotype. The CDR3 spells CASSEGGLATGELFF. CDR3 DNA sequence: TGTGCCAGCAGTGAAGGGGGACTAGCGACCGGGGAGCTGTTTTTT. The rearrangement uses TRBV6-1 and TRBJ2-2, with 10 bases lining up with TRBD2. Germline-derived CDR1 and CDR2 are MNHNS and SASEGT. The CDR3 consists of 15 residues. Trimming removed 1 base from V and 5 bases from J; junction bases left unmatched: 1.

This clonotype was recorded many times. The V call is TRBV9, the J call TRBJ2-2; TRBD2 aligns across 13 bases. The V and J ends lost 3 bases and 8 bases, in that order; junction bases with no gene match: 7. The CDR3 has 16 residues. CDR1 and CDR2 from the germline V gene are SGDLS and YYNGEE. The CDR3 nucleotides read TGTGCCAGCAGCGATCGGACTAGCGGGAGAAATGGGGAGCTGTTTTTT. Translated, it gives CASSDRTSGRNGELFF.

This clonotype was recorded many times. This chain connects TRBV2 to TRBJ2-2, with 8 bases matching TRBD2. Germline loops: CDR1 SNHLY, CDR2 FYNNEI. CDR3 length: 15 residues. V was pared by 7 bases and J by 3 bases, with 7 bases of the junction left unmatched. The CDR3 DNA is TGTGCCAGCAAGGACGGGAGGGGAGACACCGGGGAGCTGTTTTTT. This gives the protein CASKDGRGDTGELFF.

This sequence joins TRBV20-1 and TRBJ2-7, with D tentatively TRBD1 (6 bases). Germline values: CDR1 DFQATT, CDR2 SNEGSKA (reference sequence). The CDR3 spans 10 residues. V gave up 5 bases and J gave up 5 bases, with 7 bases separating them. The CDR3 sequence is CSAYRDEQYF. CDR3 in DNA: TGCAGTGCTTACAGGGACGAGCAGTACTTC.

This clonotype showed up many times. The chain links TRBV29-1 to TRBJ2-7; D is perhaps TRBD2 (6 bases). The CDR3 spans 13 residues. The ends were cut back, 4 bases at V and 0 bases at J, with 10 bases in the middle. CDR1 SQVTM and CDR2 ANQGSEA come from the germline V gene. CDR3 bases: TGCAGCGTTGGGGCGGGACCCTCCTACGAGCAGTACTTC. Its translation is CSVGAGPSYEQYF.

This clonotype was counted ten times or more. The chain uses TRBV5-1 and TRBJ2-7; 10 bases are a match to TRBD2. Trimming at V came to 0 bases and at J to 7 bases, leaving 7 bases not matched to a gene. CDR3 length: 15 amino acids. The germline gives CDR1 SGHRS, CDR2 YFSETQ. CDR3: CASSLGASGRGEQYF. CDR3 nucleotide sequence: TGCGCCAGCAGCTTGGGGGCTAGCGGGAGAGGTGAGCAGTACTTC.

This clonotype was found many times. The chain uses TRBV20-1 and TRBJ1-1, with D unresolved. This CDR3 region has 15 residues. Germline loops: CDR1 DFQATT, CDR2 SNEGSKA (reference sequence). Trimming took 0 bases from V and 3 from J, leaving 14 bases between them. The CDR3 here is CSARDEGKLHTEAFF. The DNA for the CDR3 is TGCAGTGCTAGAGATGAGGGTAAATTGCACACTGAAGCTTTCTTT.

There are many counts of this clonotype. Here the CDR3 reads CSVEYGGGSYGYTF. The CDR3 coding sequence is TGCAGCGTTGAATACGGCGGCGGTTCCTATGGCTACACCTTC. The chain employs TRBV29-1 and TRBJ1-2; D call uncertain. The V end lost 2 bases, the J end lost 4 bases, and 14 bases lay between the germline ends. The CDR3 length is 14 residues. The germline gives CDR1 SQVTM, CDR2 ANQGSEA. Full variable domain (rest looked up from reference TRBV29-1 and TRBJ1-2): SAVISQKPSRDICQRGTSLTIQCQVDSQVTMMFWYRQQPGQSLTLIATANQGSEATYESGFVIDKFPISRPNLTFSTLTVSNMSPEDSSIYLCSVEYGGGSYGYTFGSGTRLTVV.

V and J are TRBV12-3 or TRBV12-4 and TRBJ1-5; D not resolved. V was pared by 6 bases and J by 6 bases, with 12 bases between. The CDR3 is made up of 13 amino acids. CDR3 in amino acids: CASREAWGQPQHF. The CDR3 DNA follows: TGTGCCAGCAGGGAGGCCTGGGGTCAGCCCCAGCATTTT.

The table lists this clonotype with many counts. V is TRBV28 and J is TRBJ2-4; no firm D call. The V end was cut by 5 bases, the J end by 5 bases, with 10 bases between. CDR1 MDHEN and CDR2 SYDVKM come from the germline V gene. The length of the CDR3 is 13 residues. CDR3: CASSQREENIQYF. CDR3 sequence (DNA): TGTGCCAGCAGTCAACGAGAAGAAAACATTCAGTACTTC.

This clonotype appeared many times. The J gene is TRBJ2-5, the V gene TRBV7-2, with 10 bases lining up with TRBD1. V trimming: 5 bases; J trimming: 5 bases; junction bases outside the gene matches: 11. The CDR3 spans 16 residues. In germline, CDR1 is SGHTA, CDR2 FQGNSA. In DNA, the CDR3 is TGTGCCAGCAGCACCAGACAGGGGGCGCTGGGGGAGACCCAGTACTTC. Its protein is CASSTRQGALGETQYF. The complete variable domain, with remaining parts taken from reference TRBV7-2 and TRBJ2-5, reads GAGVSQSPSNKVTEKGKDVELRCDPISGHTALYWYRQSLGQGLEFLIYFQGNSAPDKSGLPSDRFSAERTGGSVSTLTIQRTQQEDSAVYLCASSTRQGALGETQYFGPGTRLLVL.

This clonotype was seen at least ten times. The chain recombines TRBV28 with TRBJ1-2; 8 nucleotides align to TRBD1. This CDR3 region has 14 residues. Trimming removed 5 bases from V and 8 bases from J; junction bases left unmatched: 10. Germline V gene sequence: CDR1 MDHEN, CDR2 SYDVKM. CDR3 bases: TGTGCCAGCAGTACGTTCTCGACAGGGGAAGGCTACACCTTC. Protein product: CASSTFSTGEGYTF.

The table lists this clonotype with many counts. The chain employs TRBV6-2 or TRBV6-3 and TRBJ2-2, with 9 bases lining up with TRBD1. Germline-derived CDR1 and CDR2 are MNHEY and SVGEGT. The CDR3 runs to 14 residues. With V trimmed by 7 bases and J by 5 bases, 5 bases remained unmatched. The CDR3 sequence is CASKRQGGTGELFF. Written as DNA, the CDR3 is TGTGCCAGCAAAAGACAGGGGGGGACCGGGGAGCTGTTTTTT.

This clonotype appeared many times. The rearrangement joins TRBV24-1 to TRBJ2-2, with 9 bases lining up with TRBD2. Trimming at V came to 7 bases and at J to 5 bases, leaving 10 bases not matched to a gene. CDR3 size: 16 residues. Germline loops: CDR1 KGHDR, CDR2 SFDVKD. This CDR3 is CATREDSGSGTGELFF. In DNA form, the CDR3 reads TGTGCCACCAGGGAGGATAGCGGGAGTGGTACCGGGGAGCTGTTTTTT.

This clonotype was counted at least ten times. The chain employs TRBV6-1 and TRBJ1-2; tentatively, D is TRBD1 (5 bases). In germline, CDR1 is MNHNS, CDR2 SASEGT. The CDR3 runs to 12 residues. The germline V and J ends were trimmed by 6 bases and 6 bases, with 11 bases remaining between them. This CDR3 reads CASSPGGNGYTF. CDR3 sequence (DNA): TGTGCCAGCAGCCCGGGGGGGAATGGCTACACCTTC.

At least ten counts were recorded for this clonotype. The chain links TRBV6-5 to TRBJ2-7, with 11 bases matching TRBD2. Looked up from germline, CDR1 is MNHEY and CDR2 is SVGAGI. The CDR3 has 15 residues. V shed 8 bases, J shed 2 bases, and the junction held 8 bases outside the gene matches. The DNA of the CDR3 is TGTGCCAGCCAACTTTTTAGCGGGAGGGCCTACGAGCAGTACTTC. It codes for CASQLFSGRAYEQYF.

This clonotype was counted once. At one boundary the junction diverges from the germline segment, which might be a read error. This chain connects TRBV6-1 to TRBJ2-5; unclear D gene. There are 16 residues in the CDR3. The germline gives CDR1 MNHNS, CDR2 SASEGT. CDR3 protein: CATSDSMRTSQETQYF. As DNA, the CDR3 is TGTGCCACCAGTGATTCCATGAGAACTTCCCAAGAGACCCAGTACTTC.

This clonotype was observed at least ten times. The V gene is TRBV11-2, the J gene TRBJ2-2; possibly TRBD2 for D (5 bases). This CDR3 contains 15 residues. Trimming shortened V by 4 bases and J by 5 bases, and 14 bases separated the two germline ends. Per the germline V gene, CDR1 is SGHAT and CDR2 is FQNNGV. The CDR3 reads CASSSREGETGELFF. The CDR3 region has the DNA TGTGCCAGCAGCTCAAGAGAGGGCGAAACCGGGGAGCTGTTTTTT.

This clonotype came up many times. V gene TRBV20-1 combines with J gene TRBJ1-1; D is ambiguous. The germline V gene encodes CDR1 DFQATT and CDR2 SNEGSKA (reference sequence). CDR3 length equals 11 residues. V lost 2 bases and J lost 7, with 8 bases in between. The CDR3 region has the DNA TGCAGTGCTAGACAGGCCAGTGAAGCTTTCTTT. This encodes CSARQASEAFF.